This T cell receptor (beta chain) originates from a study of T cells in Graves' hyperthyroidism and ophthalmopathy. This clonotype was observed a single time. The junction does not match germline at one end; this may be a read error. Regions amplified from RNA transcripts were the TCR beta CDR3 regions. A set of HTBI primers served as the primers for a first-round RT-PCR of the TCR CDR3. From the multiplex PCR reads, TCRdb called clonotypes with MiXCR, one entry per CDR3 protein. The sample has around 600,000 distinct CDR3 sequences, 14% seen once; the top ten hold roughly 7%. Individuals with ophthalmopathy presented a Clinical Activity Score of at least 3, a NOSPECS grade of at least 4 and a duration under 3 months. Germline CDR1 MGHRA, CDR2 YSYEKL. This CDR3 has 14 residues.

What was sequenced was blood. This receptor was identified in a young woman with Graves' ophthalmopathy. This chain links TRBV4-1 with TRBJ1-3; D call uncertain. CDR3 loop: CASSQDGSGNTTYF. Here the CDR3 DNA reads TGCGCCAGCAGCCAAGACGGATCTGGAAACACCACATATTTT.